One T cell receptor (beta chain) is described in this entry. Its specificity is not known. The CDR3 end falls 3 residues outside the read, so it is completed with the germline J gene. CDR3 length: 13 amino acids. The germline gives CDR1 DFQATT, CDR2 SNEGSKA (reference sequence). V was trimmed by 4 bases and J by 9 bases, leaving 16 bases between them. The data belong to a study of T cells in women clearing cervical HPV infection. Turning to the study itself: Donors had HPV16-related CIN3 or worse; 2 had invasive cancer.

Study-level results: CIN3+ cases had significantly higher TCR richness than controls; evenness did not differ. Richness plus V gene abundances separated cases from controls with AUC roughly 0.88.

Data came from immunoSEQ multiplex PCR; TCRdb stores just in-frame clones and leaves some out. Recorded for this sample: about 36,000 clones. This sequence originates from a woman aged 18 to 75 with a cervical HPV16 infection that either progressed to CIN3+ or cleared (not recorded which). The sequenced sample consisted of blood buffy coat. This chain uses TRBV20-1 with TRBJ2-1; weak D call: TRBD1 (6 bases). Partial CDR3 DNA: TGCAGTGCTAATACAGGGAATAGGGGTGAG. It specifies CSANTGNRGE. The complete CDR3 sequence is CSANTGNRGEQFF.